This T cell receptor beta chain was identified during a study of T cell responses to AZD1222 COVID-19 vaccine. Study-wide findings and caveats: White British people made up most donors, females outnumbered males, and clonal diversity was possibly underestimated. Spike-spanning, vaccine-associated CD4 TCRs were dominant at 160-218 and 743-854. Just a handful of AZD1222 recipients tested seropositive at baseline. No day 14 peak samples; only post-peak repertoires were characterized.

Points on this clone: What it recognizes is unknown.

Sequencing was performed with immunoSEQ multiplex PCR; in TCRdb, only in-frame clones are kept and a portion is missing. The data show 140,000 to 150,000 clones, more than 85% seen once. The sequence was obtained from an adult who had recovered from COVID-19. The sequences come from peripheral blood, collected after recovery from COVID-19.

Here the CDR3 reads CASSFRDRGINIQYF. The CDR3 DNA sequence: TGTGCCAGCAGCTTTCGGGACAGGGGTATAAACATTCAGTACTTC. The chain has TRBV3-1 (or the pseudogene TRBV3-2) and TRBJ2-4; 10 bases fit TRBD1. CDR3 length: 15 residues. The V gene's germline CDR1 is LGHDT and CDR2 YNNKEL (reference sequence). After removal of 5 bases from V and 6 bases from J, the junction contained 7 bases not matched to a gene.